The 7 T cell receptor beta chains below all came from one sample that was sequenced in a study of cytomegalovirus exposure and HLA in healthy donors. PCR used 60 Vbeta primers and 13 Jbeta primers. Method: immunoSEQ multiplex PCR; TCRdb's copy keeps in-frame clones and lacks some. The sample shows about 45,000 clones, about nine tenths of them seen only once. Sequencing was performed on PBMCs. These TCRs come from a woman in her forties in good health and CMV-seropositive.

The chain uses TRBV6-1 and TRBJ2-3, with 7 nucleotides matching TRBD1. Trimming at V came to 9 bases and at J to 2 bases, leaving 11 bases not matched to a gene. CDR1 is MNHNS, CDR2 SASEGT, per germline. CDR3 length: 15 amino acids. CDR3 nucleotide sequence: TGTGCCAGTACAATCGGGACAGTTTACACAGATACGCAGTATTTT. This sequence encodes CASTIGTVYTDTQYF.

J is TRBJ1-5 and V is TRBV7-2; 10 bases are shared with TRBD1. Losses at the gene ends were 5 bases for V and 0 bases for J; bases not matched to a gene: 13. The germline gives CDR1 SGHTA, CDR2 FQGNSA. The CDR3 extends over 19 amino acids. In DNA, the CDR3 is TGTGCCAGCAGCCAGGGCCGGGACAGGGGTTCGTATAGCAATCAGCCCCAGCATTTT. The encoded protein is CASSQGRDRGSYSNQPQHF.

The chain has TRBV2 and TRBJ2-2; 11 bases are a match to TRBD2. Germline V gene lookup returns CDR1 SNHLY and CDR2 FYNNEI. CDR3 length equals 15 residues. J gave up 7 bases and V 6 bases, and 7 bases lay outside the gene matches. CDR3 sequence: CASRLTSGSLGELFF. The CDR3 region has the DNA TGTGCCAGCAGACTAACTAGCGGGAGTCTCGGGGAGCTGTTTTTT.

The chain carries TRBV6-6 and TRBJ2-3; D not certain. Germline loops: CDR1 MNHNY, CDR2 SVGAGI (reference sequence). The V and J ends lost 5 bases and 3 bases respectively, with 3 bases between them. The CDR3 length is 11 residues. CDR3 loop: CASSTTDTQYF. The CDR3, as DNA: TGTGCCAGCAGTACAACAGATACGCAGTATTTT.

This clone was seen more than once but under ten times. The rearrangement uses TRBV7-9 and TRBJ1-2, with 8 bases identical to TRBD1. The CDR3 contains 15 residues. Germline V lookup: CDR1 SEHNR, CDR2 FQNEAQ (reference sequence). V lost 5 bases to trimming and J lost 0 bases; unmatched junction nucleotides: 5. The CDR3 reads CASSPGTGSNYGYTF. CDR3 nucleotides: TGTGCCAGCAGCCCCGGGACAGGCTCTAACTATGGCTACACCTTC.

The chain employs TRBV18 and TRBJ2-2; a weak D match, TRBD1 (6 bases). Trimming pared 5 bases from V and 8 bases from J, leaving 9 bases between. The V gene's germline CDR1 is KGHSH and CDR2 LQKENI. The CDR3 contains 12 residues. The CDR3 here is CASSYGQGELFF. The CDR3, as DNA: TGTGCCAGCTCATACGGACAGGGGGAGCTGTTTTTT.

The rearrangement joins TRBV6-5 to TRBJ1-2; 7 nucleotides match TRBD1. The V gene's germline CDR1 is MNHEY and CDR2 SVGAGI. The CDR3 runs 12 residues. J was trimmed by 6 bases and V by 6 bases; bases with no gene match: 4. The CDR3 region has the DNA TGTGCCAGCAGCCTCGGACAGGATGGCTACACCTTC. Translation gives CASSLGQDGYTF.